The next 10 T cell receptor beta chains were all read from a single sample in a study of blood T cell repertoires in COVID-19. Measured with immunoSEQ multiplex PCR; TCRdb has only the in-frame clones, and not every one. The sample lists about 150,000 clones; under 90% were seen once. Input material: PBMCs or T cells enriched from blood (not recorded which). The receptors were gathered from a man aged 45-65 years who had recovered from COVID-19.

This clone appeared a few times. The chain links TRBV7-9 to TRBJ2-7; D remains unclear. From germline, CDR1 is SEHNR and CDR2 FQNEAQ (reference sequence). The CDR3 covers 14 residues. Trimming took off 5 bases at V and 1 base at J, with 12 bases between the two ends. The CDR3 DNA sequence: TGTGCCAGCAGCCCCAGGATGGATTCCTACGAGCAGTACTTC. This codes for CASSPRMDSYEQYF.

This chain uses TRBV2 with TRBJ1-1, with D tentatively TRBD1 (6 bases). The CDR3 runs to 14 residues. Germline V CDR1 and CDR2: SNHLY, FYNNEI. Trimming left V 7 bases short and J 0 bases short, with 12 bases between. The CDR3 DNA reads TGTGCCAGCACCAACCAGGGGCTGAACACTGAAGCTTTCTTT. It yields the protein CASTNQGLNTEAFF. The variable domain in full, with the rest retrieved from reference TRBV2 and TRBJ1-1, is EPEVTQTPSHQVTQMGQEVILRCVPISNHLYFYWYRQILGQKVEFLVSFYNNEISEKSEIFDDQFSVERPDGSNFTLKIRSTKLEDSAMYFCASTNQGLNTEAFFGQGTRLTVV.

The chain carries TRBV19 and TRBJ1-5, with a tentative D call TRBD1 (5 bases). Trimming shortened V by 11 bases and J by 6 bases, and 23 bases separated the two germline ends. CDR1 is LNHDA and CDR2 is SQIVND in the germline V gene (reference sequence). This CDR3 spans 15 amino acids. The DNA for the CDR3 is TGTGCCTCTTCGGGGGGGGGTGCAGGGAGTCAGCCCCAGCATTTT. Its translation is CASSGGGAGSQPQHF.

There are many counts of this clone. The V call is TRBV3-1 (or the pseudogene TRBV3-2), the J call TRBJ2-2; no definite D call. The CDR3 extends over 11 amino acids. Trimming removed 8 bases at V and 2 bases at J, with 3 bases between. From germline, CDR1 is LGHDT and CDR2 YNNKEL (reference sequence). The CDR3 region has the DNA TGTGCCAGCCGTAACACCGGGGAGCTGTTTTTT. Translating gives CASRNTGELFF.

This chain connects TRBV6-5 to TRBJ2-2, with 10 positions matching TRBD1. This CDR3 has 16 amino acids. The junction had 2 bases not matched to a gene; V was cut back by 0 bases and J by 4 bases. The germline V gene has CDR1 MNHEY and CDR2 SVGAGI. This chain's CDR3 is CASSYSGQGSTGELFF. The DNA for the CDR3 is TGTGCCAGCAGTTACTCGGGACAGGGGTCCACCGGGGAGCTGTTTTTT.

This chain joins TRBV14 and TRBJ2-5, with a possible D match to TRBD2 (6 bases). The V gene's germline CDR1 is SGHDN and CDR2 FVKESK. The CDR3 length is 15 residues. V lost 3 bases and J 0 bases, leaving 11 bases between the germline ends. CDR3 residues: CASSQAAGNQETQYF. In nucleotides, the CDR3 is TGTGCCAGCAGCCAGGCTGCGGGAAACCAAGAGACCCAGTACTTC. Variable domain in full (rest from reference TRBV14 and TRBJ2-5): EAGVTQFPSHSVIEKGQTVTLRCDPISGHDNLYWYRRVMGKEIKFLLHFVKESKQDESGMPNNRFLAERTGGTYSTLKVQPAELEDSGVYFCASSQAAGNQETQYFGPGTRLLVL.

This chain connects TRBV24-1 to TRBJ2-1; 15 bases line up with TRBD2. Germline CDR1 is KGHDR and CDR2 is SFDVKD. CDR3 size: 19 residues. The J segment lost 0 bases and the V segment lost 8 bases, leaving 10 bases of the junction unmatched. The CDR3 DNA follows: TGTGCCACCATCAAGGGACTAGCGGGGGGTTCAAGCTCCTACAATGAGCAGTTCTTC. It translates to CATIKGLAGGSSSYNEQFF.

The genes are TRBV15 and TRBJ1-3, with D possibly matching TRBD1 (5 bases). The V end lost 8 bases, the J end lost 1 base, and 9 bases lay between the germline ends. The CDR3 contains 13 residues. Germline V CDR1 and CDR2: LNHNV, YYDKDF (reference sequence). The CDR3 DNA sequence: TGTGCCACCTCCCGGGGGTCTGGAAACACCATATATTTT. Translation: CATSRGSGNTIYF.

Of note for this clone: Other DNA sequences in this sample translate to the same CDR3. The chain has TRBV7-2 and TRBJ2-7; unclear D gene. With 1 base removed from V and 2 bases from J, the gap between germline ends came to 18 bases. The CDR3 has 17 residues. The germline V gene encodes CDR1 SGHTA and CDR2 FQGNSA. The CDR3 DNA reads TGTGCCAGCAGCTTAGTGGCTGGAGAGAACCCGGCCTACGAGCAGTACTTC. It is translated as CASSLVAGENPAYEQYF.

This chain connects TRBV7-3 to TRBJ1-1, with TRBD1 matching over 9 bases. Trimming removed 5 bases from V and 4 bases from J; junction bases left unmatched: 17. CDR1 and CDR2 (germline): SGHTA, FQGTGA. The CDR3 totals 18 residues. The CDR3 sequence is CASSPTGTGSRVRTEAFF. Written as DNA, the CDR3 is TGTGCCAGCAGCCCGACCGGGACAGGGTCCCGGGTGCGCACTGAAGCTTTCTTT.